This section outlines one TCR beta chain sequence together with its context. This sample is part of a study of CD8 T cells in Susac syndrome. Germline values: CDR1 LNHDA, CDR2 SQIVND (reference sequence). The length of the CDR3 is 15 residues. V lost 5 bases, J lost 3 bases, and 14 bases lay in between. It was with random hexamers that 0.5 to 1 ug RNA was reverse transcribed. The CDR3 of TCR beta was amplified by immunoSEQ multiplex PCR across 54 Vbeta and 13 Jbeta. MiXCR was run by TCRdb on the immunoSEQ multiplex PCR reads, yielding one entry per CDR3 protein. The sample lists a few hundred thousand distinct CDR3 sequences; around 91% were seen once.

Sequencing input: CD8+ T cells from PBMCs. This rearrangement joins TRBV19 to TRBJ1-5; no clear D gene. This sequence originates from a human donor with multiple sclerosis. CDR3 DNA: TGTGCCAGTAGTTTTTTTGGAGGATCCAATCAGCCCCAGCATTTT. Protein product: CASSFFGGSNQPQHF.